This section outlines one T cell receptor beta chain sequence together with its context. The antigen remains undetermined. These data originate in a study of response to subunit inactivated influenza vaccine. This CDR3 is 15 amino acids long. Trimming removed 2 bases at V and 2 bases at J, with 9 bases between. Germline assignment: CDR1 SEHNR and CDR2 FQNEAQ (reference sequence). TCRdb itself ran the RT-PCR reads through MiXCR, one entry per CDR3 protein. Of roughly 700,000 distinct CDR3 sequences listed, roughly 13% are singletons. Study-level findings and limits: The authors suggested that few new T cells are recruited per seasonal influenza vaccination.

The receptor's source is a man in his fifties or sixties who received an inactivated influenza vaccine. The chain recombines TRBV7-9 with TRBJ2-2, with D unresolved. Material: PBMCs from blood, obtained approximately 15 days before vaccination. CDR3 nucleotides: TGTGCCAGCAGCTTAAAAACAGAAAACACCGGGGAGCTGTTTTTT. Protein: CASSLKTENTGELFF.